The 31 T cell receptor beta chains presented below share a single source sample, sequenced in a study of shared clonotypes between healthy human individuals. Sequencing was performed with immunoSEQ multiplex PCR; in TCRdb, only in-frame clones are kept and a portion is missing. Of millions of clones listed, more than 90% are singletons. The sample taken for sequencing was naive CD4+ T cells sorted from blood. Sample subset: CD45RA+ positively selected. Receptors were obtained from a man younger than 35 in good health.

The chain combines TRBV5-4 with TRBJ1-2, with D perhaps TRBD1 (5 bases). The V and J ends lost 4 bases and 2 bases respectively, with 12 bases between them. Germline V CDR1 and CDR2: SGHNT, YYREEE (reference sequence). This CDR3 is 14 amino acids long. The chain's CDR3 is CASSPQTANYGYTF. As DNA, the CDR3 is TGTGCCAGCAGCCCCCAGACAGCCAACTATGGCTACACCTTC.

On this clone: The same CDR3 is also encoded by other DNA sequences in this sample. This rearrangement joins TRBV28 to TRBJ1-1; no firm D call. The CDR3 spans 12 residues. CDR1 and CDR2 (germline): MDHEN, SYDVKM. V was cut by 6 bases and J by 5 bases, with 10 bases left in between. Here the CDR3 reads CASSLRRTEAFF. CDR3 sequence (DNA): TGTGCCAGCAGCCTCCGACGGACTGAAGCTTTCTTT.

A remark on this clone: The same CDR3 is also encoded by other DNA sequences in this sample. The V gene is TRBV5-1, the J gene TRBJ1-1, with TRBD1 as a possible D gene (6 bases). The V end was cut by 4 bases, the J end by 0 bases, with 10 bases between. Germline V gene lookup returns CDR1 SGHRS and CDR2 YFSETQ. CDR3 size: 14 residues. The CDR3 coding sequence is TGCGCCAGCAGCCCAGGGGTTATGAACACTGAAGCTTTCTTT. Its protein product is CASSPGVMNTEAFF.

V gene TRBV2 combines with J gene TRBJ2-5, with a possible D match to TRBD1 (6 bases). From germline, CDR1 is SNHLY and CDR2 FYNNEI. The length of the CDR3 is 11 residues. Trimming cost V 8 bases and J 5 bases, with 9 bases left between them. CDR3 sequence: CASGQRETQYF. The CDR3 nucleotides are TGTGCCAGCGGACAGCGGGAGACCCAGTACTTC.

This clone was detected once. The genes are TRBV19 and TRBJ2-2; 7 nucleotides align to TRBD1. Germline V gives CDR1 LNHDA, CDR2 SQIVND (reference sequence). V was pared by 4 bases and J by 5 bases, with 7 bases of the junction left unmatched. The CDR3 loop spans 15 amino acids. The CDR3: CASSTRQGQTGELFF. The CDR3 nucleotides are TGTGCCAGTAGTACCCGACAGGGACAAACCGGGGAGCTGTTTTTT.

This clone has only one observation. CDR3 residues: CASSLAFLAGVKMNTGELFF. CDR3 coding DNA: TGTGCCAGCAGCTTAGCTTTCCTAGCGGGAGTAAAAATGAACACCGGGGAGCTGTTTTTT. V and J are TRBV7-2 and TRBJ2-2; 10 bases are shared with TRBD2. Germline values: CDR1 SGHTA, CDR2 FQGNSA. The CDR3 is 20 residues long. V dropped 0 bases and J dropped 1; count of bases not matched to a gene: 11.

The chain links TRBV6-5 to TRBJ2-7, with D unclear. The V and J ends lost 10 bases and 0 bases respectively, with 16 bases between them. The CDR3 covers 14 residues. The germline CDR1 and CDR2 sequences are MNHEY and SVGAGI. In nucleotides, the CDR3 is TGTGCCATAAAGAAAACTGATAGCTCCTACGAGCAGTACTTC. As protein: CAIKKTDSSYEQYF.

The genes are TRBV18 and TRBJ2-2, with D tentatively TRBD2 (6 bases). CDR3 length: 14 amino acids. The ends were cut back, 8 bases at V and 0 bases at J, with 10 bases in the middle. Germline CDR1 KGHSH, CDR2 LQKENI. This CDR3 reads CASGGGANTGELFF. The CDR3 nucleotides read TGTGCCAGCGGGGGAGGTGCGAACACCGGGGAGCTGTTTTTT. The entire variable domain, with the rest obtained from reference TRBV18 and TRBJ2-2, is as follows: NAGVMQNPRHLVRRRGQEARLRCSPMKGHSHVYWYRQLPEEGLKFMVYLQKENIIDESGMPKERFSAEFPKEGPSILRIQQVVRGDSAAYFCASGGGANTGELFFGEGSRLTVL.

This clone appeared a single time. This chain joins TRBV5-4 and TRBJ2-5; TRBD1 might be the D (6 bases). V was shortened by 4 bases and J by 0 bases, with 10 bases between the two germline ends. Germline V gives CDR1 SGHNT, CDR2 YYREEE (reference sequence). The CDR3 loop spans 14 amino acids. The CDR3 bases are TGTGCCAGCAGCCGAGGACAGCACCAAGAGACCCAGTACTTC. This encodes CASSRGQHQETQYF.

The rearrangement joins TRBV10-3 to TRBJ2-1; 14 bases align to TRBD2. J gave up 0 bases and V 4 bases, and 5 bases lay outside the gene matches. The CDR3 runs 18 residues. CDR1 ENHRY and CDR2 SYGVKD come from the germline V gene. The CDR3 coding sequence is TGTGCCATCAGTGCCGGGACTAGCGGGGGAAGCTCCTACAATGAGCAGTTCTTC. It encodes CAISAGTSGGSSYNEQFF.

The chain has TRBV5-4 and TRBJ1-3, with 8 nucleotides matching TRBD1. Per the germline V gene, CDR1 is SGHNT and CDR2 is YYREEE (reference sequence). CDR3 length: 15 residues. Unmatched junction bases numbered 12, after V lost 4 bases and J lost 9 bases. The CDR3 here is CASSRSGTGGGTIYF. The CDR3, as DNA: TGTGCCAGCAGCCGATCAGGGACAGGCGGCGGCACCATATATTTT.

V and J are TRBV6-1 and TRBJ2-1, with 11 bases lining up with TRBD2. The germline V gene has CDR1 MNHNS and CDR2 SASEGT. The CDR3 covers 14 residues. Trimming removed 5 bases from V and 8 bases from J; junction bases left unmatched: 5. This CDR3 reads CASSLAGGFYEQFF. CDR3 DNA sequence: TGTGCCAGCAGTCTAGCGGGAGGATTCTATGAGCAGTTCTTC.

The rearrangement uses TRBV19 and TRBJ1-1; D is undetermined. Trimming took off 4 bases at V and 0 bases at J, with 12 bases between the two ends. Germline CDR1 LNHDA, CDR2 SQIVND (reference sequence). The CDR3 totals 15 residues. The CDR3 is CASSTGTYMNTEAFF. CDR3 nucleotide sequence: TGTGCCAGTAGTACAGGTACCTACATGAACACTGAAGCTTTCTTT.

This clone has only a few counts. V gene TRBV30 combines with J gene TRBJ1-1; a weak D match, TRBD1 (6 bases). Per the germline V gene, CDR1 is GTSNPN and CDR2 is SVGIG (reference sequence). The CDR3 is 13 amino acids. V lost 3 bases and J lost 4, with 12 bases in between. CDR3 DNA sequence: TGTGCCTGGAGCGACCAGGGGAGCACTGAAGCTTTCTTT. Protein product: CAWSDQGSTEAFF.

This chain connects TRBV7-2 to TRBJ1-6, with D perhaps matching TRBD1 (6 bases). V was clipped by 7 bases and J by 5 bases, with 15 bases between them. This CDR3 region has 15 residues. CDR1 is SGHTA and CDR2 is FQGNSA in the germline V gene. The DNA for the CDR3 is TGTGCCAGCATCCATCCGAACAGGGATAATTCACCCCTCCACTTT. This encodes CASIHPNRDNSPLHF.

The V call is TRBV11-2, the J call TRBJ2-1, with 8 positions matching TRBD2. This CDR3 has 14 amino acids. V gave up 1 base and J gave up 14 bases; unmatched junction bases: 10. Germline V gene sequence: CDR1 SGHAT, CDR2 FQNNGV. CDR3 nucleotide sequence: TGTGCCAGCAGCTTAGGAGGTAGGGGACTAGAGGAGTTCTTC. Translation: CASSLGGRGLEEFF.

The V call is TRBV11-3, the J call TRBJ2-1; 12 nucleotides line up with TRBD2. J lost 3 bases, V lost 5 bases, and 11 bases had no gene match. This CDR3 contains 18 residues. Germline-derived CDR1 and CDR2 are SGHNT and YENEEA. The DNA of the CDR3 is TGTGCCAGCAGCAACATGACTAGCGGGAGATACCTCTACAATGAGCAGTTCTTC. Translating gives CASSNMTSGRYLYNEQFF.

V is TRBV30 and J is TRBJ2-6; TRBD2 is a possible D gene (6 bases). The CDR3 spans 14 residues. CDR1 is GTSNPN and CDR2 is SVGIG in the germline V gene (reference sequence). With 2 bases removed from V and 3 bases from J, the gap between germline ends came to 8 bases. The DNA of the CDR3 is TGTGCCTGGAGTATCGGGGGTGGGGCCAACGTCCTGACTTTC. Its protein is CAWSIGGGANVLTF.

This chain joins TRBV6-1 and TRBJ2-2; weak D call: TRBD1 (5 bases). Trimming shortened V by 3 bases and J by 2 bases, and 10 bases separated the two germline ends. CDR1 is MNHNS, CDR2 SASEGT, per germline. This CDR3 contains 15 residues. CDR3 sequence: CASSDWGRNTGELFF. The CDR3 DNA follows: TGTGCCAGCAGTGATTGGGGCAGAAACACCGGGGAGCTGTTTTTT.

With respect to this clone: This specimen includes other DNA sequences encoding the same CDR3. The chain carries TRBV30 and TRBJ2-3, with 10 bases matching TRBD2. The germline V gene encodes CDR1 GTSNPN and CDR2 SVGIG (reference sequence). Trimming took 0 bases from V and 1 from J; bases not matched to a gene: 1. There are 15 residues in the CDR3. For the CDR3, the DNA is TGTGCCTGGAGTGTAACTAGCGGGGGCACAGATACGCAGTATTTT. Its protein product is CAWSVTSGGTDTQYF.

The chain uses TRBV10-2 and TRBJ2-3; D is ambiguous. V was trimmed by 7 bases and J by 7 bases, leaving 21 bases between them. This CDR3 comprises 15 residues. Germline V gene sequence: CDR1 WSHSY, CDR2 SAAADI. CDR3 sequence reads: CASTYSEIQANTQYF. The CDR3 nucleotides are TGCGCCAGCACCTACTCCGAGATCCAGGCCAATACGCAGTATTTT.

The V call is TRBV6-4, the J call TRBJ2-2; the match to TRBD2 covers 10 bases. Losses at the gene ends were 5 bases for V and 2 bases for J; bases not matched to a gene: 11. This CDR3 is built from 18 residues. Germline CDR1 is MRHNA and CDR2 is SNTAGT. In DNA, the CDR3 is TGTGCCAGCAGTACCCGGAGCGGGGGGGCTAAAAACACCGGGGAGCTGTTTTTT. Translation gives CASSTRSGGAKNTGELFF.

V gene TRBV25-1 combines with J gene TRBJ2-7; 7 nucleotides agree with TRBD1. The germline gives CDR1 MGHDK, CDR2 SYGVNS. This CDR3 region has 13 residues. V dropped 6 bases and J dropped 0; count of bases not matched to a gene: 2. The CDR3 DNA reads TGTGCCAGCAGGGGGACAGACTCCTACGAGCAGTACTTC. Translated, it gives CASRGTDSYEQYF.

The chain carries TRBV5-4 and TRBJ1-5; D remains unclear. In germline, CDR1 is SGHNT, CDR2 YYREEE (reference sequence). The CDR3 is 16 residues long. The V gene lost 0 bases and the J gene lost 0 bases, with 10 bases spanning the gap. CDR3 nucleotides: TGTGCCAGCAGCTTGGCCTGGAAATATAGCAATCAGCCCCAGCATTTT. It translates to CASSLAWKYSNQPQHF.

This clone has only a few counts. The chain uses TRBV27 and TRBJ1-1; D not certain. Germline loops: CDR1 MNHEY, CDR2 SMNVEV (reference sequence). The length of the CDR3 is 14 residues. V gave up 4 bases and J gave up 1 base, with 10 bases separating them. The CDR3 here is CASSSPSRNTEAFF. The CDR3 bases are TGTGCCAGCAGTTCCCCCTCGCGGAACACTGAAGCTTTCTTT.

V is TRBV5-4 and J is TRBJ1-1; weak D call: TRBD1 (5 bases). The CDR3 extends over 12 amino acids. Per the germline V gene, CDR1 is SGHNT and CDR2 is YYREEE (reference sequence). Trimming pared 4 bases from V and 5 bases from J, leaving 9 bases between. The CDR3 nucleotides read TGTGCCAGCAGCATCGACAGTACTGAAGCTTTCTTT. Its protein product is CASSIDSTEAFF.

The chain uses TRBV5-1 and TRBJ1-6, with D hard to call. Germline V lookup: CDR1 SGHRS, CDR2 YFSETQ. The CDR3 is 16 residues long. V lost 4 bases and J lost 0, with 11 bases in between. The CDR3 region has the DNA TGCGCCAGCAGCCTGTTCACCAACTCCTATAATTCACCCCTCCACTTT. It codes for CASSLFTNSYNSPLHF.

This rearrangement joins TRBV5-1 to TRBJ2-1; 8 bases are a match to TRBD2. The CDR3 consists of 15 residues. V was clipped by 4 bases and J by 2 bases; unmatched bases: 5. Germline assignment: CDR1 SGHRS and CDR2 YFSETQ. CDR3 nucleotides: TGCGCCAGCAGCGTGACTAGCGCTACCTACAATGAGCAGTTCTTC. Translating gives CASSVTSATYNEQFF.

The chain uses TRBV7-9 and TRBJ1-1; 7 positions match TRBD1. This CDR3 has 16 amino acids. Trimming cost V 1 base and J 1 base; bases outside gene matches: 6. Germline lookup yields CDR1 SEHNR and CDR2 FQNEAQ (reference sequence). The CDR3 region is CASSLVGQARNTEAFF. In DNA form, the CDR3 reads TGTGCCAGCAGCTTAGTAGGACAGGCTCGGAACACTGAAGCTTTCTTT.

The CDR3 region is CAISSTSGGPYEQYF. As DNA, the CDR3 is TGTGCCATCAGTTCTACTAGCGGGGGGCCCTACGAGCAGTACTTC. This sequence joins TRBV10-3 and TRBJ2-7, with 12 bases matching TRBD2. The CDR3 has 15 amino acids. CDR1 and CDR2 (germline): ENHRY, SYGVKD. Unmatched junction bases numbered 4, after V lost 5 bases and J lost 2 bases.

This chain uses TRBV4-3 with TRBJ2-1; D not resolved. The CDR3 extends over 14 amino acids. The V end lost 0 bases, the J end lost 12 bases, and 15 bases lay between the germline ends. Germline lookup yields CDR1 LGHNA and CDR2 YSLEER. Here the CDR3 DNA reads TGCGCCAGCAGCCAAGATCCAAGGGCAGGAACGCAGTTCTTC. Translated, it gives CASSQDPRAGTQFF.